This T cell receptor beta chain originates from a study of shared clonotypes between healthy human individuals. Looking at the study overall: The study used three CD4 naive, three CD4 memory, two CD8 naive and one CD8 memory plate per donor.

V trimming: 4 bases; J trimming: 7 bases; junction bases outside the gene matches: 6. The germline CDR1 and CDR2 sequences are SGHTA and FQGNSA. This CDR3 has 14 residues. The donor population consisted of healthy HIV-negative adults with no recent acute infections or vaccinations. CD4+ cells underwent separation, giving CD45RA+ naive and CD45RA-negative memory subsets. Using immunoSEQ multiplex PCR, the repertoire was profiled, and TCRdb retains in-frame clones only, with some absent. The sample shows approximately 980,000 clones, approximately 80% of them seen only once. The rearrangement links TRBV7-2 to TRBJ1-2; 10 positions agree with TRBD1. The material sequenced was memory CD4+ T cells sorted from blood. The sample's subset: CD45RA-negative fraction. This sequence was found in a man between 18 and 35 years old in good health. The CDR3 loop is CASSSRQGAIGYTF. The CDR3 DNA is TGTGCCAGCAGCTCTAGACAGGGGGCGATTGGCTACACCTTC. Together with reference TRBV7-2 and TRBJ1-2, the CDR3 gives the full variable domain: GAGVSQSPSNKVTEKGKDVELRCDPISGHTALYWYRQSLGQGLEFLIYFQGNSAPDKSGLPSDRFSAERTGGSVSTLTIQRTQQEDSAVYLCASSSRQGAIGYTFGSGTRLTVV.